Following are 25 T cell receptor beta chains from one sample sequenced in a study of cytomegalovirus exposure and HLA in healthy donors. Primers for the PCR totalled 60 Vbeta and 13 Jbeta. This table comes from immunoSEQ multiplex PCR, and its TCRdb copy is limited to in-frame clones, with some not included. The sample consists of about 91,000 clones, 80% to 90% of them appearing once. The sequencing sample was made of PBMCs. Receptors were obtained from a man between 18 and 35 years old in good health and CMV-seronegative.

This sequence joins TRBV6-1 and TRBJ1-2; D call uncertain. Per the germline V gene, CDR1 is MNHNS and CDR2 is SASEGT. The V end lost 4 bases, the J end lost 4 bases, and 7 bases lay between the germline ends. The CDR3 sequence is 12 residues long. The CDR3 loop is CASSVQTYGYTF. The CDR3, as DNA: TGTGCCAGCAGTGTACAGACCTATGGCTACACCTTC.

This clone was recorded once. This sequence joins TRBV5-5 and TRBJ2-5; TRBD2 is a possible D gene (5 bases). Trimming took 2 bases from V and 3 from J, leaving 8 bases between them. Per the germline V gene, CDR1 is SGHKS and CDR2 is YYEKEE (reference sequence). CDR3 length: 13 amino acids. Here the CDR3 DNA reads TGTGCCAGCAGCTTACCGGGAAAAGAGACCCAGTACTTC. It specifies CASSLPGKETQYF.

The chain carries TRBV2 and TRBJ2-3; 8 nucleotides match TRBD2. The CDR3 length is 15 residues. Germline V gene lookup returns CDR1 SNHLY and CDR2 FYNNEI. J lost 5 bases, V lost 5 bases, and 9 bases had no gene match. The CDR3 nucleotides read TGTGCCAGCAGTCCCAGCGGGAGTCCGCAAGATACGCAGTATTTT. This translates into CASSPSGSPQDTQYF.

This sequence joins TRBV7-9 and TRBJ2-1; 8 nucleotides agree with TRBD1. Germline trimming cut 5 bases from V and 1 base from J; bases unmatched to any gene: 1. Germline CDR1 reads SEHNR; CDR2 reads FQNEAQ (reference sequence). This CDR3 is 14 amino acids long. The CDR3 reads CASSRTGSYNEQFF. DNA for the CDR3: TGTGCCAGCAGCCGGACAGGGTCCTACAATGAGCAGTTCTTC.

CDR3 bases: TGTGCCTGGAGTAAAACTCCTGAAGCTTTCTTT. Its translation: CAWSKTPEAFF. The rearrangement joins TRBV30 to TRBJ1-1; D remains ambiguous. Trimming removed 2 bases at V and 6 bases at J, with 7 bases between. From germline, CDR1 is GTSNPN and CDR2 SVGIG (reference sequence). The CDR3 totals 11 residues.

This chain links TRBV5-8 with TRBJ1-1; TRBD1 agrees at 7 bases. There are 16 residues in the CDR3. Germline V gene data show CDR1 as SGHTS and CDR2 as YDEGEE. Germline trimming cut 2 bases from V and 4 bases from J; bases unmatched to any gene: 11. As DNA, the CDR3 is TGTGCCAGCAGCTTTTGGCAGGGGGGTACCGGCACTGAAGCTTTCTTT. This encodes CASSFWQGGTGTEAFF.

The chain carries TRBV29-1 and TRBJ2-1, with 12 bases that match TRBD2. Per the germline V gene, CDR1 is SQVTM and CDR2 is ANQGSEA. Losses at the gene ends were 4 bases for V and 6 bases for J; bases not matched to a gene: 13. The CDR3 contains 17 residues. This CDR3 reads CSVGGTASGRGRNEQFF. The CDR3, as DNA: TGCAGCGTTGGGGGTACGGCTAGCGGGAGGGGTCGCAATGAGCAGTTCTTC.

The chain joins TRBV28 to TRBJ1-1; TRBD1 matches at 7 bases. Germline-derived CDR1 and CDR2 are MDHEN and SYDVKM. CDR3 length equals 15 residues. J lost 7 bases, V lost 2 bases, and 10 bases had no gene match. The DNA of the CDR3 is TGTGCCAGCAGTTTAATTATAAGGACAGGAGGTGAAGCTTTCTTT. Residues: CASSLIIRTGGEAFF.

On this clone: Lacking the conserved final phenylalanine or tryptophan, this CDR3 likely reflects a read error. Because the CDR3's place on the DNA is in doubt, the DNA is left out and the CDR3 is given as listed by TCRdb. The gene calls are TRBV29-1 and TRBJ2-7; TRBD2 was called by the table and not checked on the DNA. Germline assignment: CDR1 SQVTM and CDR2 ANQGSEA. Both ends counted, the CDR3 spans 8 residues. This CDR3 reads CSVEDGTL.

The genes are TRBV9 and TRBJ1-2, with D maybe TRBD1 (5 bases). Trimming removed 3 bases at V and 2 bases at J, with 5 bases between. CDR3 length: 12 residues. Germline lookup yields CDR1 SGDLS and CDR2 YYNGEE. Written as DNA, the CDR3 is TGTGCCAGCAGCGACAGGAACTATGGCTACACCTTC. Its protein is CASSDRNYGYTF.

The chain recombines TRBV7-6 with TRBJ2-7, with 7 bases that match TRBD1. The V and J ends lost 5 bases and 2 bases, in that order; junction bases with no gene match: 6. The CDR3 has 14 amino acids. Germline CDR1 reads SGHVS; CDR2 reads FNYEAQ. The chain's CDR3 is CASSIGQVPYEQYF. The CDR3 DNA is TGTGCCAGCAGCATTGGACAGGTTCCCTACGAGCAGTACTTC.

This clone was recorded only once. The chain carries TRBV4-3 and TRBJ2-1; TRBD2 matches 7 bases. The CDR3 runs 15 residues. V gave up 4 bases and J gave up 1 base; unmatched junction bases: 4. Germline V gene sequence: CDR1 LGHNA, CDR2 YSLEER. The CDR3 spells CASSLGTTSYNEQFF. DNA for the CDR3: TGCGCCAGCAGCCTCGGGACTACGTCCTACAATGAGCAGTTCTTC.

The chain uses TRBV4-1 and TRBJ1-6; D unclear. This CDR3 is built from 16 residues. Trimming stripped 3 bases from V and 5 bases from J, with 14 bases between. Germline V lookup: CDR1 MGHRA, CDR2 YSYEKL. CDR3 residues: CASSQAPIQDNSPLHF. For the CDR3, the DNA is TGCGCCAGCAGCCAGGCTCCCATCCAGGATAATTCACCCCTCCACTTT.

The chain joins TRBV6-5 to TRBJ1-5; no reliable D call. The ends were cut back, 6 bases at V and 0 bases at J, with 9 bases in the middle. The CDR3 totals 14 residues. CDR1 and CDR2 (germline): MNHEY, SVGAGI. The CDR3 coding sequence is TGTGCCAGCAGACCTACAGTTAGCAATCAGCCCCAGCATTTT. It translates to CASRPTVSNQPQHF.

The J gene is TRBJ2-5, the V gene TRBV28; no clear D. The CDR3 has 11 residues. The V gene lost 5 bases and the J gene lost 6 bases, with 7 bases spanning the gap. Per the germline V gene, CDR1 is MDHEN and CDR2 is SYDVKM. As DNA, the CDR3 is TGTGCCAGCAGTGGCTTGAAGACCCAGTACTTC. Protein product: CASSGLKTQYF.

The chain employs TRBV6-6 and TRBJ2-7; TRBD2 matches 7 bases. V trimming: 7 bases; J trimming: 6 bases; junction bases outside the gene matches: 12. CDR3 length equals 14 residues. The V gene's germline CDR1 is MNHNY and CDR2 SVGAGI (reference sequence). The CDR3 sequence: CASTPASGTGEQYF. CDR3 DNA: TGTGCCAGCACCCCCGCAAGCGGGACCGGCGAGCAGTACTTC.

This chain uses TRBV10-1 with TRBJ1-5, with 9 bases lining up with TRBD1. After removal of 2 bases from V and 6 bases from J, the junction contained 11 bases not matched to a gene. The CDR3 is 17 amino acids. Germline CDR1 is WNHNN and CDR2 is SYGVQD (reference sequence). The CDR3 reads CASSERPRDRAGQPQHF. The CDR3 region has the DNA TGCGCCAGCAGTGAGCGGCCCCGGGACAGGGCGGGTCAGCCCCAGCATTTT.

V usage is TRBV9 and J usage is TRBJ2-1; TRBD1 agrees at 9 bases. The germline V gene encodes CDR1 SGDLS and CDR2 YYNGEE. V was pared by 4 bases and J by 7 bases, with 9 bases of the junction left unmatched. This CDR3 is 15 amino acids long. The chain's CDR3 is CASSPRDRVLNEQFF. The CDR3, as DNA: TGTGCCAGCAGCCCACGGGACAGGGTTTTGAATGAGCAGTTCTTC.

This clone was counted once. This chain uses TRBV4-2 with TRBJ2-7; 10 nucleotides agree with TRBD1. CDR1 and CDR2 from the germline V gene are LGHNA and YNFKEQ. The V gene end was trimmed by 0 bases and the J gene end by 3 bases; junction bases not matched to a gene: 2. The length of the CDR3 is 15 residues. The CDR3 DNA follows: TGTGCCAGCAGCCAAGATGGACAGGGGGTCTACGAGCAGTACTTC. Amino acid sequence: CASSQDGQGVYEQYF.

The chain recombines TRBV27 with TRBJ2-1; a possible D gene is TRBD2 (6 bases). Germline lookup yields CDR1 MNHEY and CDR2 SMNVEV (reference sequence). This CDR3 region has 16 residues. Trimming took 2 bases from V and 3 from J, leaving 14 bases between them. CDR3 amino acids: CASSLRSSGGYNEQFF. CDR3 DNA: TGTGCCAGCAGTTTAAGAAGTAGCGGAGGCTACAATGAGCAGTTCTTC.

This clone was counted a few times. V usage is TRBV4-1 and J usage is TRBJ1-3; possible D gene TRBD1, 5 bases. Trimming stripped 0 bases from V and 1 base from J, with 10 bases between. The length of the CDR3 is 16 residues. CDR1 is MGHRA, CDR2 YSYEKL, per germline. Written as DNA, the CDR3 is TGCGCCAGCAGCCAAGATCCGGGGGTTTCTGGAAACACCATATATTTT. It translates to CASSQDPGVSGNTIYF.

The chain recombines TRBV5-1 with TRBJ2-7; D remains ambiguous. Germline V gene data show CDR1 as SGHRS and CDR2 as YFSETQ. CDR3 length: 13 residues. The V gene lost 4 bases and the J gene lost 2 bases, with 10 bases spanning the gap. CDR3 nucleotide sequence: TGCGCCAGCAGCCCCTCGCGAACCTACGAGCAGTACTTC. It yields the protein CASSPSRTYEQYF.

The chain uses TRBV28 and TRBJ1-2; D unclear. V lost 5 bases and J 4 bases, leaving 14 bases between the germline ends. CDR1 is MDHEN and CDR2 is SYDVKM in the germline V gene. The CDR3 runs 14 residues. The CDR3 region is CASSPGLTPYGYTF. The CDR3 region has the DNA TGTGCCAGCAGTCCCGGGTTAACCCCCTATGGCTACACCTTC.

The gene calls are TRBV28 and TRBJ1-2; D might be TRBD1 (6 bases). The CDR3 sequence is 19 residues long. Per the germline V gene, CDR1 is MDHEN and CDR2 is SYDVKM. V lost 1 base and J lost 8, with 29 bases in between. Written as DNA, the CDR3 is TGTGCCAGCAGTTTATCCTCCCCGCTGCGAAACTATTGGACAGACGGCTACACCTTC. This sequence encodes CASSLSSPLRNYWTDGYTF.

As to this clone: A junction boundary mismatches the germline segment, possibly from a read error. The chain couples TRBV28 to TRBJ2-1; D is unresolved. Germline CDR1 MDHEN, CDR2 SYDVKM. CDR3 length: 15 residues. CDR3 nucleotide sequence: TGTGCCAGCAGTTTAGGTTTAGCCCCCTACACTGAGCAGTTCTTC. Residues: CASSLGLAPYTEQFF.